The source of this TCR beta chain is a study of blood T cell repertoires in COVID-19 (dated by TCRdb to about 2020). Study-level background: The collaborator samples originated in the United States, Italy and Spain and spanned the acute and convalescent phases of COVID-19. The prospective study material was composed of cDNA or gDNA derived from T cells, B-cell-depleted T cells, or PBMCs. Subjects who had been exposed to COVID-19, were actively infected with it, or had recovered from it provided the deeply sampled blood TCRbeta repertoires that made up the dataset. A freely available public database, intended as a resource for researchers studying the immune response to SARS-CoV-2, is where the repertoires were released. Samples were obtained from the ongoing ImmuneRACE study (first 160 participants) and from over 1,000 subjects provided by 6 global collaborators. Nearly every sample came with metadata listing a de-identified subject ID, COVID-19 status, age in years and sex. Where available, HLA class I and class II types were obtained from metadata supplied by the sample provider rather than from assay-based typing. What the work shows at the level of the full study, not this receptor alone: How much clinical and demographic metadata was included differed by source and by participant, and the metadata was provided uncurated.

TCRbeta CDR3 regions were amplified from genomic DNA using the immunoSEQ Assay, a bias-controlled multiplex PCR. As for the original processing: Within the assay, amplification of reference gene primers was used to estimate how many nucleated cells each sample contained. To quantify the absolute abundance of each unique TCRbeta CDR3 rearrangement, sequence reads were collapsed and filtered. For each sample, productive Simpson clonality was calculated by taking the square root of Simpson's diversity index across productive rearrangements. The clones in this table, taken by TCRdb from immuneACCESS, are in-frame only. Not every clone is retained; where verified, under half of the shortfall comes from an unresolved V gene, and the cause of the rest is unknown. V and J calls plus clone size are reproduced from that table; the DNA served to infer D and trimming. The sample table contains 90,000 to 120,000 clones; only one count was recorded for about four fifths of them. Of the sample, 2.5% to 3.5% is held by the ten largest clones.

The germline V gene encodes CDR1 MGHDK and CDR2 SYGVNS. The CDR3 starts with the cysteine, ends with the phenylalanine, and has 14 residues. This entry keeps only the CDR3 DNA: 42 bases, framed from base 1. V drops 4 bases and J drops 6 bases, leaving 13 bases in between. This clone is characterized as medium-sized (0.01 to 0.1%). Its binding antigen is unknown. Within one base of it there is no much larger clone, and no base qualities were kept. Whole blood was collected in K2EDTA tubes by collaborating institutions according to the institutions' own protocols. Collaborator samples were shipped for TCRbeta analysis as frozen whole blood, isolated PBMCs, or DNA extracted from either sample type.

The material sequenced was peripheral blood. This chain is built from TRBV25-1 and TRBJ2-1; possibly the D gene is TRBD2, per 6 matching bases. This clonotype originated in a woman aged 80 or older with active or convalescent COVID-19. The DNA reads TGTGCCAGCAGTGTAACCCTCGGGGGCAATGAGCAGTTCTTC. This codes for CASSVTLGGNEQFF.